This T cell receptor beta chain is from a study of blood T cell repertoires in COVID-19. Study at large: COVID-19 samples collected from the United States, Italy and Spain covered acute and convalescent phases. T cells, B-cell-depleted T cells, or PBMCs provided the cDNA or gDNA that served as material.

Clones were read by immunoSEQ multiplex PCR, and TCRdb kept only the in-frame ones, dropping some. The table lists some 320,000 clones, around 90% of them singletons. V was clipped by 5 bases and J by 5 bases; unmatched bases: 5. This CDR3 has 15 residues. CDR1 MNHNY and CDR2 SVGAGI come from the germline V gene (reference sequence). Recovery among Cohort 3 donors was established by two negative PCRs, clearance, or symptom resolution. The sample consisted of PBMCs or T cells enriched from blood (not recorded which). V usage is TRBV6-6 and J usage is TRBJ2-1; 11 nucleotides line up with TRBD2. The source is a man in his sixties who had recovered from COVID-19. CDR3 DNA: TGTGCCAGCAGTACTGTAGCGGGGGGGCACAATGAGCAGTTCTTC. This encodes CASSTVAGGHNEQFF.